The sequence of this TCR beta chain was determined in a study of shared clonotypes between healthy human individuals (dated by TCRdb to about 2020). In the study overall: The cohort included a few men and a couple of women between 18 and 49 years of age. To increase sequencing depth and limit assay-specific biases, TCR repertoire library preparation and sequencing were carried out by different laboratories using diverse techniques. For each donor, CD4 naive and CD4 memory were each run on three plates, CD8 naive on two plates, and CD8 memory on one plate. To estimate repertoire size and how much clonotypes are shared between individuals, the study performed deep sequencing of blood TCR repertoires from five healthy adults. Leukapheresis yielded between about 0.8 and 9.5 billion PBMCs per donor.

Results the study describes overall, beyond this receptor: Compared with non-shared clonotypes, clonotypes shared by all four sorted-subset donors had higher generation probabilities. Pairwise subsampling indicated that sequencing depth was expected to affect the degree of clonotype sharing among donors. Rarefaction of sorted-subset datasets indicated incomplete sequencing despite the large sequencing depth. Naive subsets generally had larger estimated clonotype richness than memory subsets. Only blood was sampled, and tissue TCR repertoires likely differ from those in blood. Because the study included only a small number of donors, the genetic and exposure-history diversity represented was limited. Across a few donors, about 4.5% of naive CD4, roughly 3.5% of naive CD8, 2.3% of memory CD4, and over 0.35% of memory CD8 clonotypes were shared.

Using the deep immunoSEQ assay, multiplex PCR amplified TCR CDR3 regions from genomic DNA. Extracted genomic DNA from each cell subset was distributed evenly across all wells of several immunoSEQ 96-well plates, and each plate was treated as a replicate. For sorted subsets, each replicate PCR was loaded with 200 ng genomic DNA, equivalent to 30,000 or so T cell genomes. The purified libraries were quantified using a Qubit 3.0 fluorometer, sized with a Bioanalyzer 2100, and then quantified again using the KAPA Library Quantification kit. Every immunoSEQ 96-well plate was sequenced on a separate single-read 150-cycle Illumina NextSeq 550 flow cell. From the authors' description of their analysis: Because only junctional sequences without quality scores were contained in the immunoSEQ output, filtering matching that applied to full-length reads could not be performed. To assign V/J genes and CDR3, sequences were annotated using PyIR, a Python wrapper for IgBLAST v1.9, with IMGT germline references. Any read was removed if the V/J assignment was weak (E-value above 1e-6), the CDR3 was missing, or the read contained stop codons, out-of-frame junctions, or ambiguous translated residues. V3J clonotypes were defined as sequences sharing the same inferred V gene, J gene, and CDR3 amino acid sequence. The percentage overlap between two repertoires was calculated by dividing the number of shared unique clonotypes by the size of the smaller repertoire. Repertoire richness was assessed with RTK rarefaction, the Chao1 estimator, and Recon v2.1 estimates of unobserved clonotypes. Generation probabilities for all TCRbeta clonotypes obtained by the gDNA method from a handful of donors were computed using OLGA. TCRdb provides this immuneACCESS table in a form limited to in-frame rearrangements. Some clones are lacking; in checked studies, under half of them reflect an unresolved V gene, and why the rest are absent is not known. The V and J calls and clone size were taken over from that table, and D and trimming were inferred from the DNA. The sample profile shows 950,000 to 1,100,000 clones; approximately 80% of them were found once. The ten largest account for 0.55% to 0.7% of the sample.

Healthy HIV-negative adults with no recently reported acute infections or vaccinations were included as donors. Only Caucasian adults living in Nashville, Tennessee, USA were represented among the donors. CD4+ T cells were enriched by magnetic negative selection; naive cells were then positively selected on CD45RA, and the negative fraction formed the memory subset. After blood collection by leukapheresis, PBMCs were isolated using Ficoll-Histopaque density gradient centrifugation and then cryopreserved in the vapor phase of liquid nitrogen. Analytical flow cytometry was used to check the purity and quantity of each magnetically sorted T cell population. Genomic DNA was isolated from each sorted fraction and quantified by UV absorbance on a Nanodrop 2000c. Of note for this clone: Its antigen is unknown. It has no much larger one-base neighbor in the sample; base qualities were not kept.

The material sequenced was memory CD4+ T cells from PBMCs. The sample's cell subset or site label, in plain terms: CD45RA-negative fraction. The origin of this receptor is a man younger than 30 in good health. Some clones in this sample may be carry-over from other donors' samples.

The CDR3 is CASPGSGTDTQYF. The nucleotides are TGTGCCAGCCCGGGGAGCGGTACAGATACGCAGTATTTT. The receptor chain draws on TRBV2 and TRBJ2-3, and perhaps TRBD2 as D gene, on 5 matching bases. The junction carries 12 bases between V and J, which are trimmed by 8 bases and 3 bases respectively. From a lookup of the germline V gene, CDR1 and CDR2 are SNHLY and FYNNEI. Its CDR3 holds 13 amino acids, cysteine through phenylalanine. Of all the DNA, just the CDR3 is kept, 39 bases in frame from base 1.